The source of this T cell receptor beta chain is a study of response to subunit inactivated influenza vaccine. This CDR3 comprises 14 residues. J was trimmed by 1 base and V by 10 bases; bases with no gene match: 7. The germline V gene has CDR1 ENHRY and CDR2 SYGVKD. TCRdb fed the RT-PCR reads into MiXCR, producing one record per CDR3 protein. The repertoire consists of about 540,000 distinct CDR3 sequences, with around 21% occurring once and the leading ten covering 2.8%. The data also belong to a second study, concerning T cells expressing NK-cell markers. This second study says: Libraries used 5'RACE template switching adding universal primer site and UMIs. Out of eight donors sequenced, seven tested HCMV-seropositive and the remaining one seronegative. Six donors carried dominant NKG2C+ clonotypes that made up roughly 1.0-7.5% of their CD8+ T cells. Topping the CD3+CD56-NKG2C+ fraction as well were these clonotypes, in a handful of donors.

The source was CD4+ T cells sorted from PBMCs, collected roughly 13 days after vaccination. The chain has TRBV10-3 and TRBJ2-3; 8 bases line up with TRBD2. The clonotype was recovered from a man between 50 and 59 years old who received an inactivated influenza vaccine. The CDR3 nucleotides are TGTGCCACCAGACGGGAGGGGGGCACAGATACGCAGTATTTT. Its translation: CATRREGGTDTQYF.